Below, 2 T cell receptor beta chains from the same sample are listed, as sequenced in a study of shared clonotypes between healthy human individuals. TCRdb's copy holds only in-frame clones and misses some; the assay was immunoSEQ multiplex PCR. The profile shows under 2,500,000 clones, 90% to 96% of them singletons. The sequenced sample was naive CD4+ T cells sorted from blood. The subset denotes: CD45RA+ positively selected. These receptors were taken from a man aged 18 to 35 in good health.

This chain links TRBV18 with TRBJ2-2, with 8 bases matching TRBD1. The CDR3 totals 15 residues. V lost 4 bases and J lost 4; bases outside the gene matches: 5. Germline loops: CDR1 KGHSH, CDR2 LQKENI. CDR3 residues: CASSRGTGGTGELFF. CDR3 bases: TGTGCCAGCTCACGCGGGACAGGAGGCACCGGGGAGCTGTTTTTT.

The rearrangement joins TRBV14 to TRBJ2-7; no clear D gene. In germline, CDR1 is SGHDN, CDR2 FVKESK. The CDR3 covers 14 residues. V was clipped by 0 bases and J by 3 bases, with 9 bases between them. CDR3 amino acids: CASSQDAGYYEQYF. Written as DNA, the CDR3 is TGTGCCAGCAGCCAAGACGCAGGTTACTACGAGCAGTACTTC.